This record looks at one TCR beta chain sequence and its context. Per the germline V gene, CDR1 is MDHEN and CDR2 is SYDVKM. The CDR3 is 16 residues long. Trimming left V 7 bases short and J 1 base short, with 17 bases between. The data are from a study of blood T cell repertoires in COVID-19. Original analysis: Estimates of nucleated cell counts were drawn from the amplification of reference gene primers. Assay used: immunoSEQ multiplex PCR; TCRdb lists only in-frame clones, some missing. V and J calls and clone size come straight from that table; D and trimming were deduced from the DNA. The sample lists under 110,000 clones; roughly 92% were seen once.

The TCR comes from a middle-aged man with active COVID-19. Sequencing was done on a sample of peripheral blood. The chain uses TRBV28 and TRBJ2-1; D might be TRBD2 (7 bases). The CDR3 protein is CASKQGGEGSYNEQFF. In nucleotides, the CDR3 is TGTGCCAGCAAACAGGGCGGGGAGGGGTCCTACAATGAGCAGTTCTTC.